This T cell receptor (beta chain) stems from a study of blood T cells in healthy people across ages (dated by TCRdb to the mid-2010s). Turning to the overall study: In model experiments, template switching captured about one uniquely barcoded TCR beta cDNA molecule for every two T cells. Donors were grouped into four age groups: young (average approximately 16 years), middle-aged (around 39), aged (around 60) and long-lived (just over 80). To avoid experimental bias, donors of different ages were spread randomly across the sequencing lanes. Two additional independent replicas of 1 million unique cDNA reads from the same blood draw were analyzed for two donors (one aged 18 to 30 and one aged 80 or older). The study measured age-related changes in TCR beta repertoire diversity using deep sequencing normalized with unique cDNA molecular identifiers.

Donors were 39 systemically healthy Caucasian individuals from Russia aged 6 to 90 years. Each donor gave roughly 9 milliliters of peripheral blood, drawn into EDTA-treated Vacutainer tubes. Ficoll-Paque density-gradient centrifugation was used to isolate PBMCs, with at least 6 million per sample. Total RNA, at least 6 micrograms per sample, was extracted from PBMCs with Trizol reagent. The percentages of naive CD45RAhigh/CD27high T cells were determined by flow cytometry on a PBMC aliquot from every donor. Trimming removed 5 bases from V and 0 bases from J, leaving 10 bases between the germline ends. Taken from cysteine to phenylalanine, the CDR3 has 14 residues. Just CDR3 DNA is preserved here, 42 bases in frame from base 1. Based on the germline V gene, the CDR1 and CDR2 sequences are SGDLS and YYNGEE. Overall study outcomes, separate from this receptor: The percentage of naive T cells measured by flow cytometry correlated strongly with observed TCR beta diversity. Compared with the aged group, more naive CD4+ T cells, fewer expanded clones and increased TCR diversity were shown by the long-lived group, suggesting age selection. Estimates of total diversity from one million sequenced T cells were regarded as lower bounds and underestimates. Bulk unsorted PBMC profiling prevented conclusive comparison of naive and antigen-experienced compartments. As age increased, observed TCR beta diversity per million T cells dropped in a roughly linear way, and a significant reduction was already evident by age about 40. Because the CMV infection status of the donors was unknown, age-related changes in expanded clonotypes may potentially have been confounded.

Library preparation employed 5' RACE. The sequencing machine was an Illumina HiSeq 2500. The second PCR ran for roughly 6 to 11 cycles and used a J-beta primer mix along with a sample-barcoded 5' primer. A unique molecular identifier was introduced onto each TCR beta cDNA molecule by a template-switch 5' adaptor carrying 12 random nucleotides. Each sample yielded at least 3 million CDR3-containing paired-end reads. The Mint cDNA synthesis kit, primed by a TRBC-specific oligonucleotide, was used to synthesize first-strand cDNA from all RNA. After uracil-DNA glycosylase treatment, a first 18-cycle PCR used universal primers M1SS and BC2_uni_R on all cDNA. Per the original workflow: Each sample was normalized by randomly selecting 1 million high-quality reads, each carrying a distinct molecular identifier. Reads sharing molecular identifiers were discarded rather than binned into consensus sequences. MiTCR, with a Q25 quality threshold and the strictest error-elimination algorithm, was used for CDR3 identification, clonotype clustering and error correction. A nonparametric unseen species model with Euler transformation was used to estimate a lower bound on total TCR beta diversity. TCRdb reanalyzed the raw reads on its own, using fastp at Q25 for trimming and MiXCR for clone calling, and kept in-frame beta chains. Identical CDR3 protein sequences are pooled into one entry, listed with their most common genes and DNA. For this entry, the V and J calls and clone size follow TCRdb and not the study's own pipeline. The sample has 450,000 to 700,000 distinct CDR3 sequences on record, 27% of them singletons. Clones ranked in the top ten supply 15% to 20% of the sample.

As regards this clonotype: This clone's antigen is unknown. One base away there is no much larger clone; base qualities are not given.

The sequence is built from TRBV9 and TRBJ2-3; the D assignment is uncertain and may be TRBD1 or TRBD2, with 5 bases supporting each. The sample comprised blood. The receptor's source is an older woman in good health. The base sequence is TGTGCCAGCAGTAGGGACCTGAGCACAGATACGCAGTATTTT. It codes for CASSRDLSTDTQYF.